This T cell receptor beta chain emerged from a study of glioma-infiltrating T cells. This clonotype was seen many times. There are 15 residues in the CDR3. V lost 0 bases and J 2 bases, leaving 9 bases between the germline ends. The germline gives CDR1 SGHVS, CDR2 FNYEAQ. TCR alpha and beta CDR3 regions were amplified from RNA using iRepertoire nested multiplex PCR. Tissue mRNA or PBMC total RNA, roughly 95-400 ng, went into one-step reverse transcription and amplification. TCRdb re-derived calls from the multiplex PCR reads in MiXCR, one entry per CDR3 protein. The data show under 130,000 distinct CDR3 sequences, with approximately 28% seen just once and around 40% held by the top ten.

The material sequenced was glioma tissue, nonneoplastic brain tissue, or PBMCs (not recorded which). The J gene is TRBJ2-3, the V gene TRBV7-6; no clear D. The sequence derives from a human donor with low-grade glioma or glioblastoma, undergoing nonglioma brain surgery, or in good health (not recorded which). The DNA for the CDR3 is TGTGCCAGCAGCTTAGCCGTTACCCCCACAGATACGCAGTATTTT. Its translation is CASSLAVTPTDTQYF. Full variable domain (remainder filled in from reference TRBV7-6 and TRBJ2-3): GAGVSQSPRYKVTKRGQDVALRCDPISGHVSLYWYRQALGQGPEFLTYFNYEAQQDKSGLPNDRFSAERPEGSISTLTIQRTEQRDSAMYRCASSLAVTPTDTQYFGPGTRLTVL.